This T cell receptor beta chain is drawn from a study of graft-versus-host responses after intestinal transplantation. Looking at the study overall: In this cohort, recipients had multivisceral, liver-intestinal, or isolated intestinal transplants.

With regard to this clone: Its antigen is currently unknown.

The germline V gene encodes CDR1 MNHNS and CDR2 SASEGT. There are 14 residues in the CDR3. Trimming cost V 5 bases and J 2 bases; bases outside gene matches: 3. Using immunoSEQ multiplex PCR, the repertoire was profiled, and TCRdb retains in-frame clones only, with some absent. Among roughly 97,000 clones listed, more than 85% were seen once. V usage is TRBV6-1 and J usage is TRBJ2-7; 10 positions agree with TRBD1. Specimen: unstimulated CD4+ T cells sorted from spleen or lymph node cells, collected before intestinal transplant. This clonotype was sampled from a human donor who received an intestinal transplant. In DNA, the CDR3 is TGTGCCAGCAGTCCGACAGGGGGCCCCTACGAGCAGTACTTC. As protein: CASSPTGGPYEQYF.